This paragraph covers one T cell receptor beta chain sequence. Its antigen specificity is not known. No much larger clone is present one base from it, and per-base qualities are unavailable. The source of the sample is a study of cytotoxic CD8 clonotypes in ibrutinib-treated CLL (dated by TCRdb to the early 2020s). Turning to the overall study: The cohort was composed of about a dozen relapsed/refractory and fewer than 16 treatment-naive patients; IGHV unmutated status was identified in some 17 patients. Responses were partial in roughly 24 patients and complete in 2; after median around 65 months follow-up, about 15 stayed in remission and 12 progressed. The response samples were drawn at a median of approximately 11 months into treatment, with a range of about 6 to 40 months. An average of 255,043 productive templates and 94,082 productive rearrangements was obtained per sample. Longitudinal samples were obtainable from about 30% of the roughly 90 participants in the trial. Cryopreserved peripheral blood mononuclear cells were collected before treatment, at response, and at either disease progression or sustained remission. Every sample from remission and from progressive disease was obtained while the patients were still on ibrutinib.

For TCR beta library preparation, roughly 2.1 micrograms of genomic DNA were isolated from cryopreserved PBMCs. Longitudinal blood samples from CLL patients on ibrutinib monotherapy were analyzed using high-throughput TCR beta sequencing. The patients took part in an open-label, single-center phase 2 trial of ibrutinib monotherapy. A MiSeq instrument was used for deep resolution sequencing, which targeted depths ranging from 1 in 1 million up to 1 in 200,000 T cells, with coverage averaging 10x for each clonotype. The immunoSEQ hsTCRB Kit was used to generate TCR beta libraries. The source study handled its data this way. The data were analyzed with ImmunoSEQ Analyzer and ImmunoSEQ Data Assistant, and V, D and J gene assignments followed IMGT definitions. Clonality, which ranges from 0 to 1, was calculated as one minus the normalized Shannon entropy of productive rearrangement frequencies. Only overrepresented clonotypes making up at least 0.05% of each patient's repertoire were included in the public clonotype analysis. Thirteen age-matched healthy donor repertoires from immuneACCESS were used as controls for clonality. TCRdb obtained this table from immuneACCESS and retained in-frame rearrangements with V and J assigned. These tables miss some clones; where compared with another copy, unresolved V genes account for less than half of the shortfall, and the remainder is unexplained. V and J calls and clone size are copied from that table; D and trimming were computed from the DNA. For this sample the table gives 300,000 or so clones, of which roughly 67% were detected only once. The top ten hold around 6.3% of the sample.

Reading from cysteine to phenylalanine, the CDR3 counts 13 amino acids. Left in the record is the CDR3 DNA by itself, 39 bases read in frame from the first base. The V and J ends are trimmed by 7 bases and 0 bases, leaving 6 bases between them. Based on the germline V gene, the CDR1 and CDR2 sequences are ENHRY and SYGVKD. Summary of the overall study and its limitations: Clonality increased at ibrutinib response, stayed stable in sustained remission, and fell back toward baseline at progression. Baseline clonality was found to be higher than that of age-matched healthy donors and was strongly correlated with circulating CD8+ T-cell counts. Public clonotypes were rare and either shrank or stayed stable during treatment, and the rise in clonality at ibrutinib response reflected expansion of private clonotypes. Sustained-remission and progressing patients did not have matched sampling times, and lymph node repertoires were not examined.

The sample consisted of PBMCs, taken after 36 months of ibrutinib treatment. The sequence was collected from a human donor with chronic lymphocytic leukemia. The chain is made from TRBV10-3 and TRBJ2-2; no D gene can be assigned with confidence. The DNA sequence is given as TGTGCCATCACTGCCTCGAACACCGGGGAGCTGTTTTTT. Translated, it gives CAITASNTGELFF.